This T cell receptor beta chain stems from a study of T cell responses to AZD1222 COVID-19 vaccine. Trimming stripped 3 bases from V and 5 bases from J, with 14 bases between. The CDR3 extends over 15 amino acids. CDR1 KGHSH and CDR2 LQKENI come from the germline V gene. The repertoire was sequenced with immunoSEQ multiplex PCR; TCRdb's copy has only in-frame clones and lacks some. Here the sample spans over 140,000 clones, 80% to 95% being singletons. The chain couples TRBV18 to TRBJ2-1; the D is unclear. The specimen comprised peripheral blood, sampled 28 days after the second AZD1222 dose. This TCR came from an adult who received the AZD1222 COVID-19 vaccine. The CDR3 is CASSPYQRQDNEQFF. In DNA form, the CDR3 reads TGTGCCAGCTCACCGTACCAACGGCAGGACAATGAGCAGTTCTTC. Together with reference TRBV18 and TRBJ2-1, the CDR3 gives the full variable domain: NAGVMQNPRHLVRRRGQEARLRCSPMKGHSHVYWYRQLPEEGLKFMVYLQKENIIDESGMPKERFSAEFPKEGPSILRIQQVVRGDSAAYFCASSPYQRQDNEQFFGPGTRLTVL.